This T cell receptor (beta chain) was captured in a study of human T cells and chemical hapten exposure. Regarding the study as a whole: A positive correlation with patch test score was shown by PT1 expanded TCR counts.

Note on this clonotype: Antigen: not known.

J gave up 6 bases and V 2 bases, and 3 bases lay outside the gene matches. The CDR3 covers 13 residues. The V gene's germline CDR1 is GTSNPN and CDR2 SVGIG (reference sequence). TCRdb used MiXCR to reprocess the RACE reads, holding one entry per CDR3 protein. The table shows around 380,000 distinct CDR3 sequences, with about 4.8% occurring only once. Noted time point: patch test 1, 2 weeks after DPC sensitization. Treatment given: therapeutic diphenylcyclopropenone sensitization with weekly scalp DPC. Staff drew blood before applying each patch test. Alopecia patients deemed DPC-suitable, aged 18 to 70, excluding pregnancy.

The specimen comprised whole blood, sampled in connection with sensitization to the hapten diphenylcyclopropenone (DPC). The chain employs TRBV30 and TRBJ2-2, with 7 bases fitting TRBD1. This TCR derives from a woman aged 45-59 years with alopecia areata. Some clones in this sample may be carry-over from other donors' samples. This CDR3 reads CAWSPDRAGELFF. The CDR3 nucleotides are TGTGCCTGGAGTCCAGACAGGGCCGGGGAGCTGTTTTTT.